These 21 T cell receptor beta chains came from one sample sequenced in a study of cytomegalovirus exposure and HLA in healthy donors. The PCR contained 60 Vbeta and 13 Jbeta primers. Here immunoSEQ multiplex PCR was the method, and the copy in TCRdb shows in-frame clones only, minus some. The sample shows around 130,000 clones, about 74% of them seen only once. The specimen sequenced was PBMCs. The source of these receptors is a man aged 40-49 years in good health and CMV-seropositive.

The rearrangement joins TRBV2 to TRBJ1-3; D unresolved. V gave up 11 bases and J gave up 4 bases, with 12 bases separating them. The CDR3 has 12 amino acids. CDR1 and CDR2 (germline): SNHLY, FYNNEI. CDR3 sequence (DNA): TGTGCCGAAGCGGATCTCGGAAACACCATATATTTT. Amino acid sequence: CAEADLGNTIYF.

The J gene is TRBJ2-1, the V gene TRBV19; 12 positions match TRBD2. This CDR3 has 16 residues. After removal of 5 bases from V and 8 bases from J, the junction contained 10 bases not matched to a gene. Germline V CDR1 and CDR2: LNHDA, SQIVND (reference sequence). The CDR3 here is CASSVGRASGGDEQFF. The CDR3 bases are TGTGCCAGTAGTGTCGGTAGGGCTAGCGGGGGGGATGAGCAGTTCTTC.

The V and J genes are TRBV2 and TRBJ2-1; TRBD2 is a possible D gene (5 bases). This CDR3 spans 13 amino acids. Germline V lookup: CDR1 SNHLY, CDR2 FYNNEI. V dropped 7 bases and J dropped 8 bases, with 15 bases sitting between them. This CDR3 is CASTPDGNYEQFF. In nucleotides, the CDR3 is TGTGCCAGCACTCCGGACGGGAACTATGAGCAGTTCTTC.

The chain employs TRBV18 and TRBJ1-2, with TRBD1 matching over 8 bases. Trimming cost V 6 bases and J 7 bases; bases outside gene matches: 7. This CDR3 is built from 13 residues. CDR1 and CDR2 from the germline V gene are KGHSH and LQKENI. The CDR3 coding sequence is TGTGCCAGCTCCGCGGACAGGGTCTTTGGCTACACCTTC. Protein sequence: CASSADRVFGYTF.

The rearrangement links TRBV5-5 to TRBJ2-7; TRBD1 is a possible D gene (5 bases). Between the trimmed V and J ends, which lost 2 bases and 0 bases, there was a span of 15 bases. The V gene's germline CDR1 is SGHKS and CDR2 YYEKEE (reference sequence). The CDR3 loop spans 16 amino acids. The CDR3 here is CASSLVGRQSSYEQYF. DNA of the CDR3: TGTGCCAGCAGCTTAGTGGGGCGGCAGAGCTCCTACGAGCAGTACTTC.

The V and J genes are TRBV27 and TRBJ2-3; TRBD2 aligns across 8 bases. The CDR3 totals 16 residues. Germline V gene data show CDR1 as MNHEY and CDR2 as SMNVEV (reference sequence). J gave up 0 bases and V 5 bases, and 7 bases lay outside the gene matches. The CDR3 DNA follows: TGTGCCAGCAGTATCCTGAGCGGGGGTAGCACAGATACGCAGTATTTT. It is translated as CASSILSGGSTDTQYF.

The chain employs TRBV4-2 and TRBJ2-7, with TRBD2 identical over 11 bases. Germline trimming cut 0 bases from V and 2 bases from J; bases unmatched to any gene: 12. Germline CDR1 LGHNA, CDR2 YNFKEQ. This CDR3 is built from 19 residues. CDR3 in DNA: TGTGCCAGCAGCCAAGATTTGACTAGCGGGGACTATACTACCTACGAGCAGTACTTC. Translated: CASSQDLTSGDYTTYEQYF.

As regards this clone: Other DNA sequences in the sample encode the same CDR3. The chain is built from TRBV30 and TRBJ1-5, with 12 bases lining up with TRBD1. Trimming cost V 3 bases and J 6 bases; bases outside gene matches: 3. This CDR3 has 14 residues. Germline-derived CDR1 and CDR2 are GTSNPN and SVGIG (reference sequence). In DNA, the CDR3 is TGTGCCTGGAGGGGACAGGGGGCAGGTCAGCCCCAGCATTTT. Translating it yields CAWRGQGAGQPQHF.

The chain links TRBV12-5 to TRBJ1-5; no clear D gene. Between the trimmed V and J ends, which lost 6 bases and 5 bases, there was a span of 11 bases. Germline CDR1 reads LGHNT; CDR2 reads FRNRAP. This CDR3 is built from 13 residues. CDR3 DNA sequence: TGTGCTAGTGGACGGTACGGGGATCAGCCCCAGCATTTT. It translates to CASGRYGDQPQHF.

This clone was observed a handful of times. The chain has TRBV11-2 and TRBJ2-5; 8 bases agree with TRBD1. V lost 4 bases to trimming and J lost 1 base; unmatched junction nucleotides: 11. The CDR3 spans 17 residues. Germline CDR1 SGHAT, CDR2 FQNNGV. Here the CDR3 DNA reads TGTGCCAGCAGCTCGACGGTCGGACAGGGACGCCAAGAGACCCAGTACTTC. Its protein is CASSSTVGQGRQETQYF.

The chain joins TRBV5-1 to TRBJ2-3; 7 bases align to TRBD2. The CDR3 is 14 residues long. Germline V lookup: CDR1 SGHRS, CDR2 YFSETQ. V was pared by 0 bases and J by 3 bases, with 1 base of the junction left unmatched. DNA of the CDR3: TGCGCCAGCAGCTTGGGGCGGGAGACAGATACGCAGTATTTT. It translates to CASSLGRETDTQYF. Using reference TRBV5-1 and TRBJ2-3 for the parts outside the CDR3, the full variable domain is KAGVTQTPRYLIKTRGQQVTLSCSPISGHRSVSWYQQTPGQGLQFLFEYFSETQRNKGNFPGRFSGRQFSNSRSEMNVSTLELGDSALYLCASSLGRETDTQYFGPGTRLTVL.

This clone appeared a few times. This rearrangement joins TRBV5-8 to TRBJ2-1; the D is unclear. V dropped 4 bases and J dropped 9 bases, with 11 bases sitting between them. The CDR3 spans 12 residues. Germline V gene data show CDR1 as SGHTS and CDR2 as YDEGEE. The CDR3 loop is CASSRLVFEQFF. CDR3 DNA: TGTGCCAGCAGCCGTTTAGTATTTGAGCAGTTCTTC.

This chain connects TRBV5-1 to TRBJ2-1; tentative D call: TRBD1 (6 bases). CDR3 size: 14 residues. The V end lost 4 bases, the J end lost 6 bases, and 14 bases lay between the germline ends. Germline V lookup: CDR1 SGHRS, CDR2 YFSETQ. CDR3 nucleotides: TGCGCCAGCAGCCTAGGCAGGGGTGGCAATGAGCAGTTCTTC. It specifies CASSLGRGGNEQFF. Supplemented by reference TRBV5-1 and TRBJ2-1, the full variable domain reads KAGVTQTPRYLIKTRGQQVTLSCSPISGHRSVSWYQQTPGQGLQFLFEYFSETQRNKGNFPGRFSGRQFSNSRSEMNVSTLELGDSALYLCASSLGRGGNEQFFGPGTRLTVL.

The chain carries TRBV2 and TRBJ2-3; maybe TRBD2 (6 bases). The CDR3 totals 15 residues. V was clipped by 6 bases and J by 2 bases, with 15 bases between them. Germline-derived CDR1 and CDR2 are SNHLY and FYNNEI. The chain's CDR3 is CASRGGRAYTDTQYF. The CDR3 DNA reads as TGTGCCAGCAGGGGGGGTCGGGCCTACACAGATACGCAGTATTTT.

The CDR3 region has the DNA TGTGCCAGCAACCGAGCTAACTATGGCTACACCTTC. Amino acid sequence: CASNRANYGYTF. The chain carries TRBV9 and TRBJ1-2, with no clear D. Per the germline V gene, CDR1 is SGDLS and CDR2 is YYNGEE. CDR3 length equals 12 residues. The V end lost 6 bases, the J end lost 0 bases, and 6 bases lay between the germline ends.

CDR3 sequence: CASSGSTGDQPQHF. The CDR3 region has the DNA TGTGCCAGCAGTGGTTCAACAGGGGATCAGCCCCAGCATTTT. The J gene is TRBJ1-5, the V gene TRBV2; 7 bases are a match to TRBD1. J lost 5 bases, V lost 4 bases, and 5 bases had no gene match. CDR1 and CDR2 from the germline V gene are SNHLY and FYNNEI. The CDR3 extends over 14 amino acids.

The chain is built from TRBV7-9 and TRBJ2-7; 7 nucleotides align to TRBD1. V was pared by 1 base and J by 7 bases, with 10 bases of the junction left unmatched. This CDR3 contains 15 residues. Germline-derived CDR1 and CDR2 are SEHNR and FQNEAQ (reference sequence). For the CDR3, the DNA is TGTGCCAGCAGCTTAGGGACAGGTCTTTTCAGAGAGCAGTACTTC. Encoded protein: CASSLGTGLFREQYF.

The chain is built from TRBV28 and TRBJ2-6, with 8 bases fitting TRBD1. The CDR3 has 17 residues. Germline V CDR1 and CDR2: MDHEN, SYDVKM. With V trimmed by 5 bases and J by 2 bases, 8 bases remained unmatched. The CDR3 bases are TGTGCCAGCAGTCCTAATCAGGGGGCGGCTGGGGCCAACGTCCTGACTTTC. Amino acid sequence: CASSPNQGAAGANVLTF.

The chain recombines TRBV7-6 with TRBJ1-2, with TRBD1 identical over 7 bases. Germline loops: CDR1 SGHVS, CDR2 FNYEAQ. There are 16 residues in the CDR3. Trimming took 3 bases from V and 7 from J; bases not matched to a gene: 14. DNA of the CDR3: TGTGCCAGCAGCTTTTACCTACAGGGGAAGGGGGGTGGCTACACCTTC. Translated: CASSFYLQGKGGGYTF.

The CDR3 coding sequence is TGTGCCACCTCGGACACCATGAACACTGAAGCTTTCTTT. It yields the protein CATSDTMNTEAFF. This rearrangement joins TRBV19 to TRBJ1-1; possibly TRBD1 for D (5 bases). CDR3 length equals 13 residues. Germline V gene lookup returns CDR1 LNHDA and CDR2 SQIVND (reference sequence). V gave up 10 bases and J gave up 0 bases, with 12 bases separating them.

J is TRBJ2-7 and V is TRBV11-3, with 7 bases identical to TRBD1. This CDR3 is 15 amino acids long. From germline, CDR1 is SGHNT and CDR2 YENEEA. The V segment lost 5 bases and the J segment 0 bases; nucleotides outside the gene matches: 7. The CDR3 reads CASSPSTGISYEQYF. Written as DNA, the CDR3 is TGTGCCAGCAGCCCGTCGACAGGGATCTCCTACGAGCAGTACTTC.